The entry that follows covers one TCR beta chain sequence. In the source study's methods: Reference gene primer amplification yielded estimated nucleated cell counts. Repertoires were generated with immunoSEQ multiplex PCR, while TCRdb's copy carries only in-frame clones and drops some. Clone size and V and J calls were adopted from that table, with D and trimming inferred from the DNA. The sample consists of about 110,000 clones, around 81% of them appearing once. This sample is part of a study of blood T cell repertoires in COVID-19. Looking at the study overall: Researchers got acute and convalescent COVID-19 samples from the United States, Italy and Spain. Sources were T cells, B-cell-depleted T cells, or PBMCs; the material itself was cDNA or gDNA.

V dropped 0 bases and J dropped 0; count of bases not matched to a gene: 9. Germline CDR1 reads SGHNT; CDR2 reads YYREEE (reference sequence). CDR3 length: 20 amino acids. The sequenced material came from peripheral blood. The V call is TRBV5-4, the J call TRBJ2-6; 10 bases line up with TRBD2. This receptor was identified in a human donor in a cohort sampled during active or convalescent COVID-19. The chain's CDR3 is CASSLAVTSGVNSGANVLTF. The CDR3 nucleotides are TGTGCCAGCAGCTTGGCAGTAACTAGCGGGGTGAACTCTGGGGCCAACGTCCTGACTTTC.